Following are 5 T cell receptor beta chains from one sample sequenced in a study of blood T cell repertoires in COVID-19. Clones were read by immunoSEQ multiplex PCR, and TCRdb kept only the in-frame ones, dropping some. In the table there are approximately 160,000 clones, approximately 82% of which are singletons. Sequences were obtained from peripheral blood. These receptors were obtained from a woman in her fifties or sixties in a cohort sampled during active or convalescent COVID-19.

The chain employs TRBV5-1 and TRBJ1-1; 8 positions match TRBD1. In germline, CDR1 is SGHRS, CDR2 YFSETQ. The CDR3 extends over 15 amino acids. V lost 4 bases and J lost 1; bases outside the gene matches: 6. CDR3 sequence (DNA): TGCGCCAGCAGCATACCCGGGACAGGGAACACTGAAGCTTTCTTT. It encodes CASSIPGTGNTEAFF.

This clone was detected only once. The gene calls are TRBV6-5 and TRBJ2-5; TRBD2 matches at 8 bases. Germline CDR1 is MNHEY and CDR2 is SVGAGI. The CDR3 spans 14 residues. Unmatched junction bases numbered 9, after V lost 8 bases and J lost 4 bases. The CDR3 spells CASDGGDARETQYF. CDR3 nucleotide sequence: TGTGCCAGCGACGGGGGGGACGCCCGAGAGACCCAGTACTTC.

This chain links TRBV2 with TRBJ1-2; D not resolved. The V and J ends lost 1 base and 1 base respectively, with 4 bases between them. The CDR3 has 13 residues. Germline V gene sequence: CDR1 SNHLY, CDR2 FYNNEI. CDR3 residues: CASSEEHNYGYTF. CDR3 DNA sequence: TGTGCCAGCAGTGAAGAGCATAACTATGGCTACACCTTC.

CDR3 region: CASKPQGAGNQPQHF. In nucleotides, the CDR3 is TGTGCCAGCAAGCCTCAGGGGGCGGGCAATCAGCCCCAGCATTTT. The J gene is TRBJ1-5, the V gene TRBV2, with 8 bases aligning to TRBD1. With V trimmed by 7 bases and J by 2 bases, 7 bases remained unmatched. Germline CDR1 and CDR2: SNHLY and FYNNEI. The CDR3 length is 15 residues.

The chain couples TRBV5-5 to TRBJ1-6, with 7 bases fitting TRBD1. The CDR3 consists of 13 residues. The V segment lost 4 bases and the J segment 8 bases; nucleotides outside the gene matches: 3. Germline V gene lookup returns CDR1 SGHKS and CDR2 YYEKEE (reference sequence). CDR3 residues: CASSTTGDSPLHF. Here the CDR3 DNA reads TGTGCCAGCAGCACCACAGGGGATTCACCCCTCCACTTT.